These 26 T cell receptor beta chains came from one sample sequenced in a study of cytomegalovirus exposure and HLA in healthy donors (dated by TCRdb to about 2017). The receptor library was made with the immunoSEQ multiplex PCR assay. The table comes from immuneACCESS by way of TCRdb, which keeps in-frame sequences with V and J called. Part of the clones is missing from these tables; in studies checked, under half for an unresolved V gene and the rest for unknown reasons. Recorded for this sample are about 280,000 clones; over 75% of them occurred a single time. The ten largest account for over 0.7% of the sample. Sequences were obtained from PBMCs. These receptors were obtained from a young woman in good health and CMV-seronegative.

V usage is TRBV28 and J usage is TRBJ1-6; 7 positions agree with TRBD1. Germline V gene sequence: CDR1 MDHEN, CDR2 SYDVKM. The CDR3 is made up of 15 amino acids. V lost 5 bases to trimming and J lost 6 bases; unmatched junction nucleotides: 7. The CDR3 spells CASSPRQGGNSPLHF. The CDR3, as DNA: TGTGCCAGCAGTCCTCGACAGGGCGGTAATTCACCCCTCCACTTT. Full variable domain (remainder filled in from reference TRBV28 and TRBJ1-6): DVKVTQSSRYLVKRTGEKVFLECVQDMDHENMFWYRQDPGLGLRLIYFSYDVKMKEKGDIPEGYSVSREKKERFSLILESASTNQTSMYLCASSPRQGGNSPLHFGNGTRLTVT.

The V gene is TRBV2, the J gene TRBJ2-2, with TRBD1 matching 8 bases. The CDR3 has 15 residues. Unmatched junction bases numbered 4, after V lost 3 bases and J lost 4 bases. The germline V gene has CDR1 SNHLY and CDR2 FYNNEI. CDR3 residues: CASSDVRGRTGELFF. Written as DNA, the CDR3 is TGTGCCAGCAGTGATGTCAGGGGGCGCACCGGGGAGCTGTTTTTT. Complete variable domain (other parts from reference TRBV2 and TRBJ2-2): EPEVTQTPSHQVTQMGQEVILRCVPISNHLYFYWYRQILGQKVEFLVSFYNNEISEKSEIFDDQFSVERPDGSNFTLKIRSTKLEDSAMYFCASSDVRGRTGELFFGEGSRLTVL.

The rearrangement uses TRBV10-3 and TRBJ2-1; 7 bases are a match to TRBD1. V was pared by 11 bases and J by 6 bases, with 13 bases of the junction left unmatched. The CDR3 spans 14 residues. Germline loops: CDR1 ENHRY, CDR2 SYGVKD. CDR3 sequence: CAHWDSVASNEQFF. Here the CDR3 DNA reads TGTGCCCATTGGGACAGTGTGGCCTCCAATGAGCAGTTCTTC.

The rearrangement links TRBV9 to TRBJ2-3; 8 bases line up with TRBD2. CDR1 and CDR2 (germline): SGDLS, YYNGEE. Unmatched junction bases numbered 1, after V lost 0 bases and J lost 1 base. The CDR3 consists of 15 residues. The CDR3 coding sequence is TGTGCCAGCAGCGTAGAACTAGCGGGCACAGATACGCAGTATTTT. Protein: CASSVELAGTDTQYF.

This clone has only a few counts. The CDR3 protein is CATTRFYGYTF. As DNA, the CDR3 is TGTGCCACAACCCGGTTCTATGGCTACACCTTC. The J gene is TRBJ1-2, the V gene TRBV28; D uncertain. The CDR3 loop spans 11 amino acids. From germline, CDR1 is MDHEN and CDR2 SYDVKM. Trimming stripped 10 bases from V and 4 bases from J, with 10 bases between.

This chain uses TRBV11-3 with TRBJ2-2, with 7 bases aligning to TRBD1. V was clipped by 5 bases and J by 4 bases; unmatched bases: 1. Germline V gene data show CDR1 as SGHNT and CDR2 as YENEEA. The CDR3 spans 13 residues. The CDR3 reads CASSGQVTGELFF. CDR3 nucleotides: TGTGCCAGCAGCGGACAGGTCACCGGGGAGCTGTTTTTT.

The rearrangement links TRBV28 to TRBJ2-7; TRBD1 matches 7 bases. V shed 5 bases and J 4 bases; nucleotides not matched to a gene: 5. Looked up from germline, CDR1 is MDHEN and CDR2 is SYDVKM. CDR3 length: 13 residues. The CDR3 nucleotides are TGTGCCAGCAGTCTCGCACAGGGGTACGAGCAGTACTTC. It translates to CASSLAQGYEQYF.

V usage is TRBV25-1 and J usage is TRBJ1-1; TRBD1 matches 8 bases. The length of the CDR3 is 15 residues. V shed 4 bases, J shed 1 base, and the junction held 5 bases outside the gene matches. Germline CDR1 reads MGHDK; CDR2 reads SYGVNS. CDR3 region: CASSVRQGANTEAFF. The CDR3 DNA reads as TGTGCCAGCAGTGTACGGCAGGGGGCGAACACTGAAGCTTTCTTT.

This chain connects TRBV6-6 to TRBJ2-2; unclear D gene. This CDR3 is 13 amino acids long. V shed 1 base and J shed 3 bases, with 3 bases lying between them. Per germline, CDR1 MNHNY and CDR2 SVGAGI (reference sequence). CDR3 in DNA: TGTGCCAGCAGTTACTTCGACACCGGGGAGCTGTTTTTT. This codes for CASSYFDTGELFF.

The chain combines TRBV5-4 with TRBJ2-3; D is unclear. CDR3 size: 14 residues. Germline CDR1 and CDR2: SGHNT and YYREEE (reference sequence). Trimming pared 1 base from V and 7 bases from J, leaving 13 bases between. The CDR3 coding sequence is TGTGCCAGCAGCTTGTTCGTCCGAGATAATACGCAGTATTTT. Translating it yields CASSLFVRDNTQYF. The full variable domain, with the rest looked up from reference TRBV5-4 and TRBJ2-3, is ETGVTQSPTHLIKTRGQQVTLRCSSQSGHNTVSWYQQALGQGPQFIFQYYREEENGRGNFPPRFSGLQFPNYSSELNVNALELDDSALYLCASSLFVRDNTQYFGPGTRLTVL.

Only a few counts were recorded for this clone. The CDR3: CASATSFSGIYGYTF. The DNA of the CDR3 is TGTGCCAGCGCGACCTCGTTCAGCGGGATCTATGGCTACACCTTC. The J gene is TRBJ1-2, the V gene TRBV28; no clear D gene. The CDR3 contains 15 residues. Looked up from germline, CDR1 is MDHEN and CDR2 is SYDVKM. The V gene lost 8 bases and the J gene lost 4 bases, with 20 bases spanning the gap.

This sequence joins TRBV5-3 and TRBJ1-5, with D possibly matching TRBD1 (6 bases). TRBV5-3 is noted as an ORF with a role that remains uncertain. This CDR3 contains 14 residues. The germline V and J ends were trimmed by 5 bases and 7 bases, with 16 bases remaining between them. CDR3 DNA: TGTGCCAGAAGTTTTACAGGGAACGGGCAGCCCCAGCATTTT. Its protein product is CARSFTGNGQPQHF.

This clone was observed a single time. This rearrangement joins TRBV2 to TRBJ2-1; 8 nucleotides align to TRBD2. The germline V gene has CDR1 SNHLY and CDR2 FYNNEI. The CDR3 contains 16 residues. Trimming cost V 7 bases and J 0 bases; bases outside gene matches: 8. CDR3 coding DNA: TGTGCCAGCACGGTCCAGCGGGGGAGCTCCTACAATGAGCAGTTCTTC. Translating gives CASTVQRGSSYNEQFF. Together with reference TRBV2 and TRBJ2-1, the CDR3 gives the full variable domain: EPEVTQTPSHQVTQMGQEVILRCVPISNHLYFYWYRQILGQKVEFLVSFYNNEISEKSEIFDDQFSVERPDGSNFTLKIRSTKLEDSAMYFCASTVQRGSSYNEQFFGPGTRLTVL.

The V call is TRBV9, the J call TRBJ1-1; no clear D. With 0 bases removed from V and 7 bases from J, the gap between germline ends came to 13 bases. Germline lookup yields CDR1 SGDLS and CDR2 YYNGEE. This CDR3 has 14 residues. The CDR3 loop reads CASSVVASRGEAFF. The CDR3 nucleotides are TGTGCCAGCAGCGTAGTTGCGTCAAGAGGTGAAGCTTTCTTT. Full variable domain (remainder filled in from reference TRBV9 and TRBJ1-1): DSGVTQTPKHLITATGQRVTLRCSPRSGDLSVYWYQQSLDQGLQFLIQYYNGEERAKGNILERFSAQQFPDLHSELNLSSLELGDSALYFCASSVVASRGEAFFGQGTRLTVV.

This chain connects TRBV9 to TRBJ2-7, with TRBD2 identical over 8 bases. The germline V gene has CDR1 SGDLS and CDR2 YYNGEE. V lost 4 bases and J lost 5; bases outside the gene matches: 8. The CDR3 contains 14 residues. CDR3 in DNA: TGTGCCAGCAGCCCAAGACTAGCGTGGGACGAGCAGTACTTC. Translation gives CASSPRLAWDEQYF.

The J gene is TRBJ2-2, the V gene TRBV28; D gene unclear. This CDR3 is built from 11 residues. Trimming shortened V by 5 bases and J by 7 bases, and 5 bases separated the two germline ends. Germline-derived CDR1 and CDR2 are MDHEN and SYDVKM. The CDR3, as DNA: TGTGCCAGCAGTGACAACGGGGAGCTGTTTTTT. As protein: CASSDNGELFF.

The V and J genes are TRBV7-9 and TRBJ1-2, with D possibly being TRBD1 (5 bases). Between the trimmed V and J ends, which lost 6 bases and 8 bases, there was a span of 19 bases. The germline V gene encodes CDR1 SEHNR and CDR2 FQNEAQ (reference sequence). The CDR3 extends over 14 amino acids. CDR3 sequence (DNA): TGTGCCAGCAGGACAGCGCTCGACGTCGGGGGCTACACCTTC. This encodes CASRTALDVGGYTF.

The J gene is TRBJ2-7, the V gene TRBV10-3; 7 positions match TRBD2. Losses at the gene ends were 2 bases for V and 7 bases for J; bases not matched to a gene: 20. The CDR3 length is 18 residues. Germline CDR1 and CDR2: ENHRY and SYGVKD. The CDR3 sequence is CAISEVAGEGDPTGEQYF. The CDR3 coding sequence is TGTGCCATCAGTGAGGTTGCGGGGGAAGGAGACCCTACGGGGGAGCAGTACTTC.

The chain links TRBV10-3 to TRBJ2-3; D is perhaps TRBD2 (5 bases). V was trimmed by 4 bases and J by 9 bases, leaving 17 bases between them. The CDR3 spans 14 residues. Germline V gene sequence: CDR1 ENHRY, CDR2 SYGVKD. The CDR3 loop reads CAISAQREGRTQYF. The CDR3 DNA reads TGTGCCATCAGTGCTCAACGTGAGGGCCGGACGCAGTATTTT.

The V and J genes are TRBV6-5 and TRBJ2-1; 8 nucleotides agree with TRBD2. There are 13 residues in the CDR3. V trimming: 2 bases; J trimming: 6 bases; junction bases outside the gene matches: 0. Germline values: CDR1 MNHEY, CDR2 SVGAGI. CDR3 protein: CASSYGLANEQFF. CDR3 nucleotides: TGTGCCAGCAGTTACGGACTAGCCAATGAGCAGTTCTTC.

The CDR3 spells CASSEARRGGGYTF. CDR3 nucleotide sequence: TGTGCCAGCAGTGAAGCGAGGAGGGGTGGCGGCTACACCTTC. The chain is built from TRBV6-1 and TRBJ1-2; a weak D match, TRBD1 (5 bases). Germline V gene lookup returns CDR1 MNHNS and CDR2 SASEGT. The CDR3 is 14 amino acids. V was clipped by 0 bases and J by 8 bases, with 13 bases between them.

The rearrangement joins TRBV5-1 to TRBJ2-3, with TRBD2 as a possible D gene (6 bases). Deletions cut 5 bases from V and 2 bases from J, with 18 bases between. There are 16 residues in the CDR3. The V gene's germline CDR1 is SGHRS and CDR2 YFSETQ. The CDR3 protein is CASSPRDWQNTDTQYF. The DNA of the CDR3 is TGCGCCAGCAGTCCGAGGGACTGGCAAAACACAGATACGCAGTATTTT.

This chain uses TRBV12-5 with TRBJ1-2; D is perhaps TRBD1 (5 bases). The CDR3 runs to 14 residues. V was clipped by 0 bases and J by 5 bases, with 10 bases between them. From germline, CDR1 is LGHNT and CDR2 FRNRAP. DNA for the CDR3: TGTGCTAGTGGTTTGGTACTACAGGCTTATGGCTACACCTTC. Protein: CASGLVLQAYGYTF.

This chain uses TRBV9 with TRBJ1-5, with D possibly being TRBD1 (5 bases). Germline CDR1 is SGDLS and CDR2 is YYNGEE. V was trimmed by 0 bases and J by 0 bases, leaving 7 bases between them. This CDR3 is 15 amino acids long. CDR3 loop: CASSVEGNSNQPQHF. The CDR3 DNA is TGTGCCAGCAGCGTAGAGGGGAATAGCAATCAGCCCCAGCATTTT.

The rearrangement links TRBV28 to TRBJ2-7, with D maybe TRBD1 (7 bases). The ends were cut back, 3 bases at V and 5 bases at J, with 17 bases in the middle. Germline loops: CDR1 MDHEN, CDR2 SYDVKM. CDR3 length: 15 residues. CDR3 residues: CASSFYRQGGHEQYF. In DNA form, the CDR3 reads TGTGCCAGCAGTTTCTACAGGCAGGGGGGCCACGAGCAGTACTTC.

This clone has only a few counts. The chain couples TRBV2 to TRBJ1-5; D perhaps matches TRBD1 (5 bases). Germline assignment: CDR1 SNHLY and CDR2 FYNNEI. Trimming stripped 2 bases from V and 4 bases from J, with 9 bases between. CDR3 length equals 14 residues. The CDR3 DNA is TGTGCCAGCAGTGAAAGGGAGGGGAATCAGCCCCAGCATTTT. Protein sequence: CASSEREGNQPQHF.